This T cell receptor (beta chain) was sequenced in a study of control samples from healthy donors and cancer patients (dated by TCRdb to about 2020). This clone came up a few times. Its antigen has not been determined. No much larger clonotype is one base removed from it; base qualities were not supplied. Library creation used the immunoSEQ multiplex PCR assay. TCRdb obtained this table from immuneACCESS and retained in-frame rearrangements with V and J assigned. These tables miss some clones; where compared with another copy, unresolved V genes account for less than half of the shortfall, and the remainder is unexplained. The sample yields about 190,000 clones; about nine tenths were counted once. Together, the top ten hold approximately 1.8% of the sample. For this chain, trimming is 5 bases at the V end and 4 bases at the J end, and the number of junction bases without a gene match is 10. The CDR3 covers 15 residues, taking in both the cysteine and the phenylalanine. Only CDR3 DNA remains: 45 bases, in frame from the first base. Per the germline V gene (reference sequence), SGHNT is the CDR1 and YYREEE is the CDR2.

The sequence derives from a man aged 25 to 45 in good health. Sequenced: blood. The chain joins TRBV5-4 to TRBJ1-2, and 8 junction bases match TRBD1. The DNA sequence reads TGTGCCAGCAGACCAGACAGGGGCAACTTCTATGGCTACACCTTC. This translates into CASRPDRGNFYGYTF.